These 27 T cell receptor beta chains were sequenced from one sample in a study of shared clonotypes between healthy human individuals. Data came from immunoSEQ multiplex PCR; TCRdb stores just in-frame clones and leaves some out. The data contain 550,000 to 750,000 clones, nearly 97% of them singletons. Naivety among CD8 cells was defined by CD45RO negativity and positive CCR7 selection, thereby excluding terminally differentiated effector memory CD45RA+ cells. The specimen sequenced was naive CD8+ T cells sorted from blood. Receptors were obtained from a woman in her twenties or thirties in good health.

This chain uses TRBV5-1 with TRBJ2-7, with 8 bases identical to TRBD1. Germline values: CDR1 SGHRS, CDR2 YFSETQ. The CDR3 runs 11 residues. The CDR3: CAQDRVNEQYF. CDR3 coding DNA: TGCGCGCAGGACAGGGTTAACGAGCAGTACTTC. Looking up the rest from reference TRBV5-1 and TRBJ2-7 gives the full variable domain: KAGVTQTPRYLIKTRGQQVTLSCSPISGHRSVSWYQQTPGQGLQFLFEYFSETQRNKGNFPGRFSGRQFSNSRSEMNVSTLELGDSALYLCAQDRVNEQYFGPGTRLTVT.

The chain links TRBV4-1 to TRBJ2-1, with TRBD2 identical over 8 bases. Germline V CDR1 and CDR2: MGHRA, YSYEKL. The V gene end was trimmed by 4 bases and the J gene end by 5 bases; junction bases not matched to a gene: 7. The CDR3 length is 15 residues. The CDR3 is CASSLGSGRNNEQFF. Written as DNA, the CDR3 is TGCGCCAGCAGCCTCGGCAGCGGGAGAAACAATGAGCAGTTCTTC.

V gene TRBV6-1 combines with J gene TRBJ2-7; the D is unclear. The CDR3 extends over 15 amino acids. The ends were cut back, 1 base at V and 4 bases at J, with 14 bases in the middle. In germline, CDR1 is MNHNS, CDR2 SASEGT. In nucleotides, the CDR3 is TGTGCCAGCAGTGAAGGGATCGTCTCCCCTTACGAGCAGTACTTC. This codes for CASSEGIVSPYEQYF.

This clone appeared a single time. Distinct nucleotide sequences in the sample also encode this CDR3. V and J are TRBV28 and TRBJ1-2; a weak D match, TRBD1 (6 bases). Germline assignment: CDR1 MDHEN and CDR2 SYDVKM. CDR3 length: 13 residues. Trimming took off 3 bases at V and 3 bases at J, with 8 bases between the two ends. CDR3 sequence reads: CASSLTGDYGYTF. CDR3 in DNA: TGTGCCAGCAGTTTGACAGGCGACTATGGCTACACCTTC.

This chain connects TRBV6-5 to TRBJ2-7; 7 bases match TRBD2. Trimming removed 5 bases from V and 5 bases from J; junction bases left unmatched: 12. The length of the CDR3 is 15 residues. The V gene's germline CDR1 is MNHEY and CDR2 SVGAGI. CDR3 DNA: TGTGCCAGCAGTGGGCAGGGCGCGGGAGCTGACGAGCAGTACTTC. This sequence encodes CASSGQGAGADEQYF.

As to this clone: Additional DNA sequences in this sample encode the identical CDR3. The rearrangement links TRBV6-5 to TRBJ2-2; D gene unclear. V lost 2 bases, J lost 1 base, and 5 bases lay in between. The CDR3 is 14 residues long. Germline values: CDR1 MNHEY, CDR2 SVGAGI. The DNA of the CDR3 is TGTGCCAGCAGTTACGGCCTGAACACCGGGGAGCTGTTTTTT. This translates into CASSYGLNTGELFF.

The chain couples TRBV28 to TRBJ2-1; 15 positions agree with TRBD2. Germline CDR1 MDHEN, CDR2 SYDVKM. The CDR3 totals 18 residues. The junction had 5 bases not matched to a gene; V was cut back by 4 bases and J by 1 base. The CDR3 nucleotides read TGTGCCAGCAGTTCCGGGACTAGCGGGAGGTTTTCCTACAATGAGCAGTTCTTC. Translation gives CASSSGTSGRFSYNEQFF.

The chain combines TRBV10-1 with TRBJ2-7; possibly TRBD2 for D (6 bases). The CDR3 runs to 15 residues. The germline V and J ends were trimmed by 0 bases and 2 bases, with 11 bases remaining between them. CDR1 is WNHNN, CDR2 SYGVQD, per germline (reference sequence). Here the CDR3 DNA reads TGCGCCAGCAGTGAGTCAGCGGACTACCCCTACGAGCAGTACTTC. Translated, it gives CASSESADYPYEQYF.

As regards this clone: Other DNA sequences in the sample encode the same CDR3. The rearrangement uses TRBV11-2 and TRBJ2-5; D not resolved. Deletions cut 0 bases from V and 4 bases from J, with 12 bases between. Germline V CDR1 and CDR2: SGHAT, FQNNGV. The CDR3 is made up of 15 amino acids. The CDR3 DNA sequence: TGTGCCAGCAGCTTAGATCTGGGCAGGCGAGAGACCCAGTACTTC. The encoded protein is CASSLDLGRRETQYF.

The chain couples TRBV30 to TRBJ2-7; D not certain. The germline V gene has CDR1 GTSNPN and CDR2 SVGIG (reference sequence). This CDR3 has 14 residues. V was cut by 3 bases and J by 1 base, with 13 bases left in between. The CDR3 DNA reads TGTGCCTGGAGACCTCCGGGCCCTTCCTACGAGCAGTACTTC. Its protein is CAWRPPGPSYEQYF.

The rearrangement links TRBV27 to TRBJ2-1; D possibly corresponds to TRBD2 (6 bases). V was shortened by 4 bases and J by 5 bases, with 9 bases between the two germline ends. The germline V gene has CDR1 MNHEY and CDR2 SMNVEV (reference sequence). The CDR3 loop spans 13 amino acids. CDR3 sequence: CASSWGRHNEQFF. CDR3 in DNA: TGTGCCAGCAGTTGGGGGAGGCACAATGAGCAGTTCTTC.

This chain links TRBV11-2 with TRBJ2-5; D call uncertain. The germline CDR1 and CDR2 sequences are SGHAT and FQNNGV. The CDR3 runs to 12 residues. Trimming shortened V by 5 bases and J by 4 bases, and 8 bases separated the two germline ends. The CDR3: CASSPLRETQYF. The CDR3 region has the DNA TGTGCCAGCAGCCCCCTCCGAGAGACCCAGTACTTC.

V and J are TRBV7-9 and TRBJ1-1, with a possible D match to TRBD1 (6 bases). The CDR3 runs to 16 residues. Per the germline V gene, CDR1 is SEHNR and CDR2 is FQNEAQ (reference sequence). Trimming stripped 5 bases from V and 1 base from J, with 17 bases between. The CDR3 loop is CASSPWGGRGNTEAFF. The CDR3 bases are TGTGCCAGCAGCCCCTGGGGGGGCCGAGGGAACACTGAAGCTTTCTTT.

The J gene is TRBJ2-5, the V gene TRBV28; 7 nucleotides match TRBD2. With V trimmed by 1 base and J by 5 bases, 10 bases remained unmatched. CDR1 and CDR2 (germline): MDHEN, SYDVKM. This CDR3 comprises 16 residues. The chain's CDR3 is CASSLFLAEGLETQYF. The CDR3 DNA sequence: TGTGCCAGCAGTTTATTTCTAGCGGAGGGGTTGGAGACCCAGTACTTC.

The rearrangement joins TRBV13 to TRBJ1-4; D is uncertain. V lost 2 bases to trimming and J lost 5 bases, with 6 bases between them. CDR1 PRHDT and CDR2 FYEKMQ come from the germline V gene (reference sequence). This CDR3 spans 13 amino acids. The CDR3 nucleotides read TGTGCCAGCAGCTTACTAGCGAATGAAAAACTGTTTTTT. Its protein product is CASSLLANEKLFF.

This clone was seen only once. The chain couples TRBV4-1 to TRBJ1-5; the D is unclear. V was shortened by 0 bases and J by 0 bases, with 6 bases between the two germline ends. The CDR3 extends over 15 amino acids. Germline CDR1 reads MGHRA; CDR2 reads YSYEKL. CDR3 DNA sequence: TGCGCCAGCAGCCAAGAAATTTATAGCAATCAGCCCCAGCATTTT. Amino acid sequence: CASSQEIYSNQPQHF.

The V and J genes are TRBV2 and TRBJ2-1; TRBD2 aligns across 12 bases. The V gene end was trimmed by 6 bases and the J gene end by 0 bases; junction bases not matched to a gene: 15. Germline V gene lookup returns CDR1 SNHLY and CDR2 FYNNEI. This CDR3 has 20 residues. CDR3 sequence (DNA): TGTGCCAGCAGCCTGTCGGGGCTAGCGGGAGGGCCGAGCTCCTACAATGAGCAGTTCTTC. As protein: CASSLSGLAGGPSSYNEQFF.

A word on this clone: The junction departs from the called germline gene at one end, perhaps through a read error. This rearrangement joins TRBV2 to TRBJ2-5; maybe TRBD2 (6 bases). CDR1 and CDR2 (germline): SNHLY, FYNNEI. The CDR3 has 11 amino acids. This CDR3 reads CASSELGGSDF. CDR3 coding DNA: TGTGCCAGCAGTGAATTGGGAGGCTCGGACTTC.

The chain combines TRBV28 with TRBJ2-7, with D perhaps TRBD2 (7 bases). Between the trimmed V and J ends, which lost 2 bases and 5 bases, there was a span of 13 bases. The CDR3 loop spans 14 amino acids. In germline, CDR1 is MDHEN, CDR2 SYDVKM. The CDR3 DNA sequence: TGTGCCAGCAGTTTAGCGGGGGCGATCCACGAGCAGTACTTC. This codes for CASSLAGAIHEQYF.

This clone was seen just once. This chain connects TRBV28 to TRBJ2-1; 8 nucleotides match TRBD2. V lost 4 bases and J lost 5; bases outside the gene matches: 10. CDR1 and CDR2 (germline): MDHEN, SYDVKM. The CDR3 extends over 16 amino acids. Here the CDR3 reads CASSSPRTSLHNEQFF. CDR3 DNA: TGTGCCAGCAGTTCCCCGCGGACTAGCCTACACAATGAGCAGTTCTTC.

The V call is TRBV7-9, the J call TRBJ2-1; D gene unclear. Germline lookup yields CDR1 SEHNR and CDR2 FQNEAQ (reference sequence). The CDR3 sequence is 12 residues long. The V and J ends lost 5 bases and 6 bases respectively, with 8 bases between them. As DNA, the CDR3 is TGTGCCAGCAGCCCGACGGTCAATGAGCAGTTCTTC. Protein sequence: CASSPTVNEQFF.

The rearrangement joins TRBV28 to TRBJ2-5; perhaps TRBD1 as D (5 bases). The V end lost 7 bases, the J end lost 4 bases, and 22 bases lay between the germline ends. Germline lookup yields CDR1 MDHEN and CDR2 SYDVKM. The CDR3 sequence is 16 residues long. CDR3 in amino acids: CASTQSYLGPPETQYF. CDR3 DNA sequence: TGTGCCAGCACTCAATCCTACTTGGGGCCCCCAGAGACCCAGTACTTC.

This clone showed up just a few times. The genes are TRBV9 and TRBJ1-2, with D perhaps TRBD1 (6 bases). The germline V gene has CDR1 SGDLS and CDR2 YYNGEE. Trimming shortened V by 4 bases and J by 5 bases, and 12 bases separated the two germline ends. This CDR3 comprises 13 residues. CDR3 sequence (DNA): TGTGCCAGCAGCACCGGGACACGATATGGCTACACCTTC. It translates to CASSTGTRYGYTF.

The table lists this clone with a count of one. This chain joins TRBV7-9 and TRBJ2-7, with a possible D match to TRBD1 (6 bases). The CDR3 extends over 12 amino acids. CDR1 is SEHNR and CDR2 is FQNEAQ in the germline V gene (reference sequence). V lost 1 base, J lost 6 bases, and 7 bases lay in between. The CDR3 coding sequence is TGTGCCAGCAGCTTAGGGACAGCCGAGCAGTACTTC. Its translation is CASSLGTAEQYF.

The chain employs TRBV9 and TRBJ2-7, with 7 nucleotides matching TRBD1. V shed 0 bases and J 3 bases; nucleotides not matched to a gene: 3. The germline V gene has CDR1 SGDLS and CDR2 YYNGEE. The CDR3 has 14 residues. The CDR3 coding sequence is TGTGCCAGCAGCGTAGGGTACAGGGGCTACGAGCAGTACTTC. Translation: CASSVGYRGYEQYF.

The chain has TRBV19 and TRBJ2-2; TRBD1 matches at 10 bases. The CDR3 totals 15 residues. Germline assignment: CDR1 LNHDA and CDR2 SQIVND (reference sequence). Trimming took 5 bases from V and 5 from J; bases not matched to a gene: 5. The CDR3 protein is CASSFDRGLTGELFF. The CDR3 DNA is TGTGCCAGTAGTTTTGACAGGGGGCTTACCGGGGAGCTGTTTTTT.

The chain recombines TRBV5-1 with TRBJ1-5; D unclear. V was clipped by 3 bases and J by 3 bases, with 7 bases between them. Germline CDR1 is SGHRS and CDR2 is YFSETQ. The CDR3 sequence is 13 residues long. The CDR3 region has the DNA TGCGCCAGCAGCTACGGCGACAATCAGCCCCAGCATTTT. Translation gives CASSYGDNQPQHF. Combining the CDR3 with reference TRBV5-1 and TRBJ1-5 gives the whole variable domain KAGVTQTPRYLIKTRGQQVTLSCSPISGHRSVSWYQQTPGQGLQFLFEYFSETQRNKGNFPGRFSGRQFSNSRSEMNVSTLELGDSALYLCASSYGDNQPQHFGDGTRLSIL.